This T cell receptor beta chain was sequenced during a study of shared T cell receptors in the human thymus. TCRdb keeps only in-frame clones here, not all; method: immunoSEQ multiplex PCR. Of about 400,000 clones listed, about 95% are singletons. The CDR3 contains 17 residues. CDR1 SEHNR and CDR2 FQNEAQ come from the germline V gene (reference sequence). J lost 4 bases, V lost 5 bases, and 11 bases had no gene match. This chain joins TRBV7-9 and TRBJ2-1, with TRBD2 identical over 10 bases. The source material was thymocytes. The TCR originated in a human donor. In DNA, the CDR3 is TGTGCCAGCAGCGCGTCCCGCCCGGGACTAGCGTACAATGAGCAGTTCTTC. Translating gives CASSASRPGLAYNEQFF.